This paragraph reports one T cell receptor (beta chain). Recruited during active infection, patients (from Seattle) were subsequently followed longitudinally. Study processing details: Scientists estimated how many nucleated cells there were by amplifying reference gene primers. This table comes from immunoSEQ multiplex PCR, and its TCRdb copy is limited to in-frame clones, with some not included. V and J calls and clone size are given by that table; D and trimming were obtained from the DNA. The sample yields under 450,000 clones, 70% to 90% seen once. This specimen belongs to a study of blood T cell repertoires in COVID-19. Study context: The study drew acute and convalescent COVID-19 samples from the United States, Italy and Spain. PBMCs, B-cell-depleted T cells, or T cells provided the cDNA or gDNA that made up the material.

Deletions cut 6 bases from V and 3 bases from J, with 14 bases between. The CDR3 contains 14 residues. Per germline, CDR1 MNHEY and CDR2 SMNVEV (reference sequence). Sequencing was carried out using peripheral blood. V and J are TRBV27 and TRBJ1-2; tentatively, D is TRBD1 (6 bases). This TCR derives from a woman aged 40 to 50 with COVID-19, enrolled during active disease. CDR3 loop: CASSISGADYGYTF. Here the CDR3 DNA reads TGTGCCAGCAGCATATCAGGGGCGGACTATGGCTACACCTTC.